A selection of T cell receptor beta chains follows, all from one sample in a study of spatial heterogeneity in lung cancer. TCRdb ran MiXCR on the 5' RACE reads and lists one entry per CDR3 protein. This sample has about 23,000 distinct CDR3 sequences, with 6.4% found just once. The sample in question was lung tumor tissue, obtained at surgery. The receptor set was obtained from a male donor with early-stage non-small cell lung cancer. The conserved cysteine and the conserved F or W are not part of the CDR3 here. Fields, in order: V gene, J gene, D gene, CDR3 protein. A D gene is named only where the DNA matches it firmly.

V gene: TRBV6-5; J gene: TRBJ2-7; D gene: TRBD1; CDR3 protein: ASRPGQVTYEQY
V gene: TRBV29-1; J gene: TRBJ2-5; D gene: .; CDR3 protein: SVVLGSDKYQEIQY
V gene: TRBV20-1; J gene: TRBJ2-7; D gene: .; CDR3 protein: SARDNAVSYEQY
V gene: TRBV5-4; J gene: TRBJ2-3; D gene: TRBD1; CDR3 protein: ASSPTFFGTGADTQY
V gene: TRBV20-1; J gene: TRBJ1-5; D gene: TRBD1; CDR3 protein: SARDNRDRVQPQH
V gene: TRBV27; J gene: TRBJ2-3; D gene: TRBD1; CDR3 protein: ASSLLQGAADTQY
V gene: TRBV12-3/TRBV12-4; J gene: TRBJ1-4; D gene: .; CDR3 protein: ASSLAGAGNEKLF
V gene: TRBV28; J gene: TRBJ2-2; D gene: .; CDR3 protein: ASIKQGTGELF
V gene: TRBV6-1; J gene: TRBJ2-7; D gene: .; CDR3 protein: ASRVGAPPSYEQY
V gene: TRBV27; J gene: TRBJ2-1; D gene: .; CDR3 protein: ASSLIDRTNEQF
V gene: TRBV7-6; J gene: TRBJ2-3; D gene: TRBD2; CDR3 protein: ASSPSLAGGLSSTDTQY
V gene: TRBV7-3; J gene: TRBJ1-3; D gene: .; CDR3 protein: ASSPGVPSGNTIY
V gene: TRBV5-1; J gene: TRBJ2-5; D gene: .; CDR3 protein: ASSSGGFQETQY
V gene: TRBV18; J gene: TRBJ1-2; D gene: .; CDR3 protein: ASSPNTGRGSYGYT
V gene: TRBV12-3/TRBV12-4; J gene: TRBJ2-5; D gene: .; CDR3 protein: ASTDRQETQY
V gene: TRBV6-2/TRBV6-3; J gene: TRBJ2-7; D gene: .; CDR3 protein: ASTRQYRYEQY
V gene: TRBV6-1; J gene: TRBJ2-1; D gene: .; CDR3 protein: ASSIQEGGYNEQF
V gene: TRBV27; J gene: TRBJ1-5; D gene: TRBD1; CDR3 protein: ARTGTGSNQPQH
V gene: TRBV11-2; J gene: TRBJ2-1; D gene: TRBD1; CDR3 protein: ASSLVPTGSYNEQF
V gene: TRBV5-1; J gene: TRBJ2-7; D gene: .; CDR3 protein: ASSLGGDRAGEQY
V gene: TRBV7-8; J gene: TRBJ2-5; D gene: .; CDR3 protein: ASIQRRTGREETQY
V gene: TRBV27; J gene: TRBJ2-1; D gene: TRBD1; CDR3 protein: ARLVGQGYNEQF
V gene: TRBV18; J gene: TRBJ2-2; D gene: .; CDR3 protein: ASSPFGGTGELF
V gene: TRBV7-9; J gene: TRBJ1-6; D gene: .; CDR3 protein: ASSLAGNNSPLH
V gene: TRBV7-3; J gene: TRBJ2-1; D gene: TRBD2; CDR3 protein: ASSSLAGGREQF
V gene: TRBV15; J gene: TRBJ1-5; D gene: .; CDR3 protein: ATSRDHPRGDRRPQH
V gene: TRBV6-5; J gene: TRBJ2-2; D gene: TRBD2; CDR3 protein: ASSRLAGNTGELF
V gene: TRBV7-2; J gene: TRBJ2-7; D gene: TRBD1; CDR3 protein: ASSFRDRALEQY
V gene: TRBV5-1; J gene: TRBJ1-2; D gene: TRBD1; CDR3 protein: ASSWGGTAEYGYT
V gene: TRBV7-2; J gene: TRBJ1-6; D gene: .; CDR3 protein: ASSLGGRNSSLH
V gene: TRBV27; J gene: TRBJ2-7; D gene: .; CDR3 protein: ASSFTSGGGYEQY
V gene: TRBV7-2; J gene: TRBJ2-1; D gene: TRBD2; CDR3 protein: ASSFALRSGTSGRARYNEQF
V gene: TRBV11-2; J gene: TRBJ1-1; D gene: .; CDR3 protein: ASSYINLRQAGAF
V gene: TRBV5-6; J gene: TRBJ2-7; D gene: TRBD1; CDR3 protein: ASSATGDLSI
V gene: TRBV24-1; J gene: TRBJ2-3; D gene: .; CDR3 protein: ATTKEVGTDTQY
V gene: TRBV29-1; J gene: TRBJ2-7; D gene: .; CDR3 protein: SVKWTDYEQY
V gene: TRBV18; J gene: TRBJ2-7; D gene: .; CDR3 protein: ASSRIDYEQY
V gene: TRBV4-3; J gene: TRBJ2-7; D gene: TRBD2; CDR3 protein: ASSQLAGEQY
V gene: TRBV23-1; J gene: TRBJ1-4; D gene: TRBD1; CDR3 protein: APPPSDRVNEKLF
V gene: TRBV7-3; J gene: TRBJ1-6; D gene: .; CDR3 protein: ASSPLQGGHNSPLH
V gene: TRBV6-6; J gene: TRBJ2-3; D gene: .; CDR3 protein: ASSYSGRTSTDTQY
V gene: TRBV7-9; J gene: TRBJ1-6; D gene: .; CDR3 protein: ASSLASSYNSPLH
V gene: TRBV30; J gene: TRBJ1-3; D gene: .; CDR3 protein: AWGEGGLPSGNTIY
V gene: TRBV11-2; J gene: TRBJ1-6; D gene: .; CDR3 protein: ASSLVAPSPLH
V gene: TRBV4-3; J gene: TRBJ2-3; D gene: .; CDR3 protein: ASSQDLGQWTDTQY
V gene: TRBV5-1; J gene: TRBJ2-5; D gene: .; CDR3 protein: ASSPTSYGPQETQY